One and the same sample provided the 2 T cell receptor beta chains below, sequenced in a study of Ad26.COV2.S vaccination and SARS-CoV-2 variants. Measured with immunoSEQ multiplex PCR; TCRdb has only the in-frame clones, and not every one. In the table there are approximately 300,000 clones, around 84% of which are singletons. The treatment: around 19 received Ad26.COV2.S at low or high dose, single or two shots; 5 received placebo; per-sample allocation not given. The samples date from day 63 after the first vaccine or placebo injection. The sample here was peripheral blood, taken in a trial of Ad26.COV2.S vaccine versus placebo. Receptors originate from a person aged 18 to 59 who received the Ad26.COV2.S COVID-19 vaccine or a placebo.

The CDR3 region has the DNA TGTGCCAGCAGCCTGGGACTTCGAGATACGCAGTATTTT. Residues: CASSLGLRDTQYF. The chain combines TRBV7-2 with TRBJ2-3; a weak D match, TRBD2 (6 bases). Trimming left V 5 bases short and J 5 bases short, with 11 bases between. The length of the CDR3 is 13 residues. Per germline, CDR1 SGHTA and CDR2 FQGNSA.

This clone appeared a single time. The chain has TRBV7-8 and TRBJ1-6; D gene unclear. The CDR3 has 15 residues. The germline V and J ends were trimmed by 1 base and 5 bases, with 9 bases remaining between them. Germline V gene sequence: CDR1 SGHVS, CDR2 FQNEAQ. The CDR3 protein is CASSLGWGDNSPLHF. CDR3 DNA: TGTGCCAGCAGCTTAGGGTGGGGTGATAATTCACCCCTCCACTTT.